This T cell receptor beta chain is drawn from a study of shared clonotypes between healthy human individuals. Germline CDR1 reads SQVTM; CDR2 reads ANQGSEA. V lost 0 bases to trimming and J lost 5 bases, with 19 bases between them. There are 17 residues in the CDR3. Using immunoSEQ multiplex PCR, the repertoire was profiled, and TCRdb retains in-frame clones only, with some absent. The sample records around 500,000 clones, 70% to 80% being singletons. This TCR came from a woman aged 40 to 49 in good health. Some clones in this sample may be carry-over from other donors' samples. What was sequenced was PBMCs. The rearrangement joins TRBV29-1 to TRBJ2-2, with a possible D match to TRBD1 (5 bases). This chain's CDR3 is CSVEDRVGDRGTGELFF. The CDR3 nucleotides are TGCAGCGTTGAAGATCGGGTTGGCGACAGAGGAACCGGGGAGCTGTTTTTT.